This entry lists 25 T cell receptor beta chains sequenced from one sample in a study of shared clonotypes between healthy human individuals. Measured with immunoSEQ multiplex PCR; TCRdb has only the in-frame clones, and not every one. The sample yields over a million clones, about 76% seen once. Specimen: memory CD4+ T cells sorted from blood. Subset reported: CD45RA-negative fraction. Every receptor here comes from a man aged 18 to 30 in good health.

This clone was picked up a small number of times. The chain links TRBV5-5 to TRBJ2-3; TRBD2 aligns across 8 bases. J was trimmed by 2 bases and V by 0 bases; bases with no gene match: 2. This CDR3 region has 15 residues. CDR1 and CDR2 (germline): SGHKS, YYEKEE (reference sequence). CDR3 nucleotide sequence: TGTGCCAGCAGCTTGGGTAGCGGGATCACAGATACGCAGTATTTT. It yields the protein CASSLGSGITDTQYF.

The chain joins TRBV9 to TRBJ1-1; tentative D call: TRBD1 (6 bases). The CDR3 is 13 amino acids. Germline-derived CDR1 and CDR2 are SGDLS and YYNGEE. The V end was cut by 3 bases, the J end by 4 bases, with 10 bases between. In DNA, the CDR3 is TGTGCCAGCAGCGCTTTGGACAGCACTGAAGCTTTCTTT. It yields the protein CASSALDSTEAFF.

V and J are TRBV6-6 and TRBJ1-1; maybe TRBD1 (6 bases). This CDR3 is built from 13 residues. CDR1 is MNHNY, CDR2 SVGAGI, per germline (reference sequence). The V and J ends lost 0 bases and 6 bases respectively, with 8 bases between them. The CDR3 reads CASSYSGGSEAFF. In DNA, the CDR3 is TGTGCCAGCAGTTACTCAGGGGGTTCTGAAGCTTTCTTT.

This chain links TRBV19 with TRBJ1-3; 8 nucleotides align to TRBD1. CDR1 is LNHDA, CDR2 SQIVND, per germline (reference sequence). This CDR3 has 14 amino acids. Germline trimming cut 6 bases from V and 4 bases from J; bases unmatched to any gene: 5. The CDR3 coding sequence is TGTGCCAGTAGAGAGGACAGGGCCGGAAACACCATATATTTT. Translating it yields CASREDRAGNTIYF.

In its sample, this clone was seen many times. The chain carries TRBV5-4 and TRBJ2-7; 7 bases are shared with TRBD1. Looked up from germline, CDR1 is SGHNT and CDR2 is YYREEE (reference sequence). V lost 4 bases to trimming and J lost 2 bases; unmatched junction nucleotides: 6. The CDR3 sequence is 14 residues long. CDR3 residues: CASSKGQQAYEQYF. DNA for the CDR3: TGTGCCAGCAGCAAGGGACAGCAAGCCTACGAGCAGTACTTC.

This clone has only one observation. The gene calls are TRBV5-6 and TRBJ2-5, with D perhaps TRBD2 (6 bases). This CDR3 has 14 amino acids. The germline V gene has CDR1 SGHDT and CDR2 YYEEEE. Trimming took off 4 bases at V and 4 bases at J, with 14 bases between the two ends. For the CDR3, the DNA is TGTGCCAGCAGCGTTGATGGGGGGAGAGAGACCCAGTACTTC. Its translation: CASSVDGGRETQYF.

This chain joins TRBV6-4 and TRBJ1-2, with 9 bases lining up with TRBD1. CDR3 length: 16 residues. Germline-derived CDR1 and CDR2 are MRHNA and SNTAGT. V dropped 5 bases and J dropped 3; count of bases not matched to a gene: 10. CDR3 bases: TGTGCCAGCAGTACCCAACCGGGACAGGGCTACTATGGCTACACCTTC. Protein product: CASSTQPGQGYYGYTF.

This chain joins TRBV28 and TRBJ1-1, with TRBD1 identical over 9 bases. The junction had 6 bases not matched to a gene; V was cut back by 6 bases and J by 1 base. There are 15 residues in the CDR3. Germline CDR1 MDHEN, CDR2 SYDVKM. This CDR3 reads CASRKLGQGNTEAFF. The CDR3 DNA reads TGTGCCAGCAGAAAGCTGGGACAGGGGAACACTGAAGCTTTCTTT.

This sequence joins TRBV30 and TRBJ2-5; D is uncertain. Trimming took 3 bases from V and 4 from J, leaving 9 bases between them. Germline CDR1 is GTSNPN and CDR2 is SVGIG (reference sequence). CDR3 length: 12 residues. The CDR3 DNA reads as TGTGCCTGGAGCGTAGGGCCAGAGACCCAGTACTTC. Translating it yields CAWSVGPETQYF.

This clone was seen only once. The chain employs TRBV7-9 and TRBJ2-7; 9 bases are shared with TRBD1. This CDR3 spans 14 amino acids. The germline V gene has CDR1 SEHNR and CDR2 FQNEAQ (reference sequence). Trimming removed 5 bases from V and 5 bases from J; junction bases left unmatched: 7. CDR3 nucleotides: TGTGCCAGCAGCCCGGACAGGGGAAGAGACGAGCAGTACTTC. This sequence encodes CASSPDRGRDEQYF. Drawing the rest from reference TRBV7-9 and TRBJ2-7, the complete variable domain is DTGVSQNPRHKITKRGQNVTFRCDPISEHNRLYWYRQTLGQGPEFLTYFQNEAQLEKSRLLSDRFSAERPKGSFSTLEIQRTEQGDSAMYLCASSPDRGRDEQYFGPGTRLTVT.

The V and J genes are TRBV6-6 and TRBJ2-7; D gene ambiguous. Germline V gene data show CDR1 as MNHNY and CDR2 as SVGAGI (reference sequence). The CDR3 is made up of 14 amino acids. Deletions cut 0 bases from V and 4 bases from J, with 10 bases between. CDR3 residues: CASSYSPGSYEQYF. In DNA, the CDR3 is TGTGCCAGCAGTTACTCGCCAGGATCATACGAGCAGTACTTC.

CDR3 DNA sequence: TGTGCCAGCAGCTTTCCCGGGACCGCCGATGGCTACACCTTC. This sequence encodes CASSFPGTADGYTF. The genes are TRBV5-6 and TRBJ1-2; weak D call: TRBD1 (5 bases). V was cut by 2 bases and J by 6 bases, with 14 bases left in between. Germline CDR1 SGHDT, CDR2 YYEEEE. The CDR3 sequence is 14 residues long.

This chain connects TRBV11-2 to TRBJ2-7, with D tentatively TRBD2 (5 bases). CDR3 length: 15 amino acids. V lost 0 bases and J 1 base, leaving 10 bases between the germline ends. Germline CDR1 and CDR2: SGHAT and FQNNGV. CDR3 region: CASSLDSDISYEQYF. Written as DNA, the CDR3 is TGTGCCAGCAGCTTAGATAGCGATATATCCTACGAGCAGTACTTC.

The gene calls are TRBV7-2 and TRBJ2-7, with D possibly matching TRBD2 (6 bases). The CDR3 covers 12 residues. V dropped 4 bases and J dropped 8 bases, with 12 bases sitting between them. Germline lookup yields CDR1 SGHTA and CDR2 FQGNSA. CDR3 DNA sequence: TGTGCCAGCAGCTCCTCTAGCGTTAAGCAGTACTTC. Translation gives CASSSSSVKQYF.

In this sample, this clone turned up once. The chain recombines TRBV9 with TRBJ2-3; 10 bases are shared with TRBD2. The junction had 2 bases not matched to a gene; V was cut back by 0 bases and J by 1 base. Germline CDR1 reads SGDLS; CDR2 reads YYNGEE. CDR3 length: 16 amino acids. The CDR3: CASSVDLAGGTDTQYF. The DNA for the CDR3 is TGTGCCAGCAGCGTAGACCTAGCGGGAGGCACAGATACGCAGTATTTT.

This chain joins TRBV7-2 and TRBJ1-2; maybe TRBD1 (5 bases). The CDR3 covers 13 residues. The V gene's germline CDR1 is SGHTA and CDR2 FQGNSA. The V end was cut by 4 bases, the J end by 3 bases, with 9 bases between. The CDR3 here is CASSSWGDYGYTF. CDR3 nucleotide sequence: TGTGCCAGCAGCTCGTGGGGGGACTATGGCTACACCTTC.

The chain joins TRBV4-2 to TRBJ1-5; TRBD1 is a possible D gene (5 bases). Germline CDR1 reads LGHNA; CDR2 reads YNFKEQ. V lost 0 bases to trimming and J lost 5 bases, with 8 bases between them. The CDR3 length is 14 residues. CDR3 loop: CASSQDPGYQPQHF. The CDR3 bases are TGTGCCAGCAGCCAAGACCCAGGGTATCAGCCCCAGCATTTT.

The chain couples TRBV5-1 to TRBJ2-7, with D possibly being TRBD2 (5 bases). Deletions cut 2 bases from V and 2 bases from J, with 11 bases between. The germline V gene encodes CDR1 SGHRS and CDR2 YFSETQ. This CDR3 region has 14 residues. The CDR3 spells CASSLGGHPYEQYF. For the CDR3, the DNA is TGCGCCAGCAGCTTAGGCGGGCACCCCTACGAGCAGTACTTC.

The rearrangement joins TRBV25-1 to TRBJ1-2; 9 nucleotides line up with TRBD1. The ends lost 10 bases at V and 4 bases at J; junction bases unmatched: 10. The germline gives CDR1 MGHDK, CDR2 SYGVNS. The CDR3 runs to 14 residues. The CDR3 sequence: CATTGQGSLYGYTF. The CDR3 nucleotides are TGTGCCACCACCGGACAGGGGAGTCTCTATGGCTACACCTTC.

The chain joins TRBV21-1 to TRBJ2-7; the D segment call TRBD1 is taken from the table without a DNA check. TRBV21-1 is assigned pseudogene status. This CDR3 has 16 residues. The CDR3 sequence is CASSSRLERTGWEQYF. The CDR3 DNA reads TGTGCCAGCAGCTCCCGGCTAGAGCGGACAGGGTGGGAGCAGTACTTC.

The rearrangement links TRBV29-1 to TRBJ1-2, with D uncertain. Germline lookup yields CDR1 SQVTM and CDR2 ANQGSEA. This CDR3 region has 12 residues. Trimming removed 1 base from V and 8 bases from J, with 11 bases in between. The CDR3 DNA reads TGCAGCGTTGAAGCCCAGGCGTTGGGCTACACCTTC. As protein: CSVEAQALGYTF.

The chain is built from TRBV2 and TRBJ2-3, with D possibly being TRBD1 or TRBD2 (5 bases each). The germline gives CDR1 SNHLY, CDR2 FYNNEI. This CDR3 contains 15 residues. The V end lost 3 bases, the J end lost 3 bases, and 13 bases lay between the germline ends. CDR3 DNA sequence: TGTGCCAGCAGTGATTGGGGGAGAAGTACAGATACGCAGTATTTT. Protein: CASSDWGRSTDTQYF.

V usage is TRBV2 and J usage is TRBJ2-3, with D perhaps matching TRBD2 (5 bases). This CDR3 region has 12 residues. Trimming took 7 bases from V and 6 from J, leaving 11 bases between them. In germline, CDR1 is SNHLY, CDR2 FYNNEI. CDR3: CASTGDSDTQYF. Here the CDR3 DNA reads TGTGCCAGCACCGGGGATTCCGATACGCAGTATTTT.

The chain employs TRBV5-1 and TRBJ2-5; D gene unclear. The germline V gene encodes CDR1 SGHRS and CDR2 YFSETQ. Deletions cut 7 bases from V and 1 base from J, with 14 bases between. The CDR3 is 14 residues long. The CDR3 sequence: CASSKGDSQETQYF. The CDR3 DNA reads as TGCGCCAGCTCTAAAGGAGACTCCCAAGAGACCCAGTACTTC.

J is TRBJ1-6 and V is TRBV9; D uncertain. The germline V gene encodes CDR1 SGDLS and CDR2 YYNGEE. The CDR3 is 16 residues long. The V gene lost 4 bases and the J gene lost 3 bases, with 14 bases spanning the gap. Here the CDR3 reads CASSPQAGLYNSPLHF. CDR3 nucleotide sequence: TGTGCCAGCAGCCCTCAAGCCGGGCTCTATAATTCACCCCTCCACTTT. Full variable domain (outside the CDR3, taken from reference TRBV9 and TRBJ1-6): DSGVTQTPKHLITATGQRVTLRCSPRSGDLSVYWYQQSLDQGLQFLIQYYNGEERAKGNILERFSAQQFPDLHSELNLSSLELGDSALYFCASSPQAGLYNSPLHFGNGTRLTVT.